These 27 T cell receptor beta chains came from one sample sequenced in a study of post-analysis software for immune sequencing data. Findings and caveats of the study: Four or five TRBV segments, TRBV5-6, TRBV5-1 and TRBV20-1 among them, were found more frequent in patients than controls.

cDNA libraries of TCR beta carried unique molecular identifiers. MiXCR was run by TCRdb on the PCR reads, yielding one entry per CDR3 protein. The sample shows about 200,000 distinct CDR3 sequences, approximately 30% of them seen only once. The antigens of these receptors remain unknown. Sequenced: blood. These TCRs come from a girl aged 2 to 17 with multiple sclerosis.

The CDR3 nucleotides are TGTGCCAGCAGGCCTCGGGGGGAGCCTAACAATGAGCAGTACTTC. It is translated as CASRPRGEPNNEQYF. V usage is TRBV3-1 and J usage is TRBJ2-1, with TRBD2 matching over 7 bases. The J call could be wrong; TRBJ2-7 is a better fit for the DNA end. Germline V gene sequence: CDR1 LGHDT, CDR2 YNNKEL (reference sequence). This CDR3 is 15 amino acids long.

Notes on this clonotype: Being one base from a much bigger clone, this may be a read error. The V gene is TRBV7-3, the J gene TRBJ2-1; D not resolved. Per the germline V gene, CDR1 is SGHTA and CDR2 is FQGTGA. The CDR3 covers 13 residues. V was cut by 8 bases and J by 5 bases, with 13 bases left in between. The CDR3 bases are TGTGCCAGCGGGATGGAACCTAACAATGAGCAGTTCTTC. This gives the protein CASGMEPNNEQFF.

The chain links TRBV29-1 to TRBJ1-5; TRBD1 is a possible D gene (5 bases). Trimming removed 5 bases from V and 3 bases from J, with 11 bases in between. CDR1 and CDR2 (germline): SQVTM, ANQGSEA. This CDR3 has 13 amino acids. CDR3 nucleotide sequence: TGCAGCGTTAGGGAGGGGTACAATCAGCCCCAGCATTTT. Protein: CSVREGYNQPQHF. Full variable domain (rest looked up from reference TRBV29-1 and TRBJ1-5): SAVISQKPSRDICQRGTSLTIQCQVDSQVTMMFWYRQQPGQSLTLIATANQGSEATYESGFVIDKFPISRPNLTFSTLTVSNMSPEDSSIYLCSVREGYNQPQHFGDGTRLSIL.

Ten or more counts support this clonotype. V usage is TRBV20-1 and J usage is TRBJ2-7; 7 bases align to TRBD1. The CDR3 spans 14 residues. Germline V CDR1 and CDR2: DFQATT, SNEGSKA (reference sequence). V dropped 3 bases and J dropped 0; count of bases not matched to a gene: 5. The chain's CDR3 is CSASAGGISYEQYF. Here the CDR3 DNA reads TGCAGTGCTAGTGCAGGGGGTATCTCCTACGAGCAGTACTTC.

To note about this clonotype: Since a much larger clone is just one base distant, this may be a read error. CDR3 DNA sequence: TGTGCCAGCAGCACAAACAGGGTAAAAAGCTATGGCTACACCTTC. Its protein is CASSTNRVKSYGYTF. The chain uses TRBV7-9 and TRBJ1-2; D possibly corresponds to TRBD1 (6 bases). This CDR3 has 15 residues. Germline values: CDR1 SEHNR, CDR2 FQNEAQ (reference sequence). Between the trimmed V and J ends, which lost 5 bases and 4 bases, there was a span of 17 bases.

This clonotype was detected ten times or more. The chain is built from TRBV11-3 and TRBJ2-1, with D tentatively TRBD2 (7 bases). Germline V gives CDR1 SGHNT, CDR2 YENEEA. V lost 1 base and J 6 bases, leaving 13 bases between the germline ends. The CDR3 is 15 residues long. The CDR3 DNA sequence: TGTGCCAGCAGCTTAGGAGGGGGGGAGTTCAATGAGCAGTTCTTC. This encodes CASSLGGGEFNEQFF.

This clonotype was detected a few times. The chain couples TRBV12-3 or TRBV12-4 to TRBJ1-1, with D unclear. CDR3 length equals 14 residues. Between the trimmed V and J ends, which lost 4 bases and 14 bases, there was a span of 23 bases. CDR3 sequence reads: CASSSPYSYGELFF. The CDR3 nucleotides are TGTGCCAGCAGTTCCCCTTATTCATACGGGGAGCTGTTCTTT.

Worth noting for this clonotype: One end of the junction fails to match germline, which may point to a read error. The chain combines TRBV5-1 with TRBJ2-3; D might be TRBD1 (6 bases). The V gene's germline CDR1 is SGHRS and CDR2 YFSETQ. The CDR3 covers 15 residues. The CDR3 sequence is CASGLGASYPDTQYF. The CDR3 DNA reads TGCGCCAGCGGCTTGGGGGCTTCTTATCCAGATACGCAGTATTTT.

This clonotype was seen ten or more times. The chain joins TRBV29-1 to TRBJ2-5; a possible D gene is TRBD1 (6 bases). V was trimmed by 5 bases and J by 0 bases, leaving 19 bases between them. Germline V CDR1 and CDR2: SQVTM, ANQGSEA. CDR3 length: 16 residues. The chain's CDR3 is CSVYGTRTEYQETQYF. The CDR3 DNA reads TGCAGCGTTTATGGGACCCGGACAGAGTACCAAGAGACCCAGTACTTC. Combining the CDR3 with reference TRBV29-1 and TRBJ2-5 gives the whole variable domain SAVISQKPSRDICQRGTSLTIQCQVDSQVTMMFWYRQQPGQSLTLIATANQGSEATYESGFVIDKFPISRPNLTFSTLTVSNMSPEDSSIYLCSVYGTRTEYQETQYFGPGTRLLVL.

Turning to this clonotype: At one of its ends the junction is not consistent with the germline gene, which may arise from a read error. The CDR3 region is CASGVAPAAGETQFF. The CDR3 nucleotides read TGTGCCAGCGGCGTAGCTCCGGCAGCCGGAGAGACCCAGTTCTTC. V and J are TRBV9 and TRBJ2-1; D ambiguous. CDR1 is SGDLS, CDR2 YYNGEE, per germline. This CDR3 is 15 amino acids long.

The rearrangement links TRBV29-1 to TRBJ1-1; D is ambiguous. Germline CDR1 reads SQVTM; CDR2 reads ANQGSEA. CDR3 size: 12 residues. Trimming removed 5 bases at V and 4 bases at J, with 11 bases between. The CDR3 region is CSVRTPGTEAFF. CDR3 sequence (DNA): TGCAGCGTTCGGACGCCGGGCACTGAAGCTTTCTTT.

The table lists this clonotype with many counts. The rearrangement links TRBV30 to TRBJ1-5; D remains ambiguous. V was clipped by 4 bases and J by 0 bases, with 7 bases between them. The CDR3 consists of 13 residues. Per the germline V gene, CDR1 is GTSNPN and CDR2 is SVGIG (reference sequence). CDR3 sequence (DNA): TGTGCCTGGAACGGGAATAGCAATCAGCCCCAGCATTTT. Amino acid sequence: CAWNGNSNQPQHF.

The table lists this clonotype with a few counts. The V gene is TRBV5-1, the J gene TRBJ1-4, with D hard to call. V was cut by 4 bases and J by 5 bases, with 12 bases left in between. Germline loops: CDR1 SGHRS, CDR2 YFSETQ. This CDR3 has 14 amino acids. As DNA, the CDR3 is TGCGCCAGCAGCCAAATAAGTGGGAATGAAAAACTGTTTTTT. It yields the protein CASSQISGNEKLFF.

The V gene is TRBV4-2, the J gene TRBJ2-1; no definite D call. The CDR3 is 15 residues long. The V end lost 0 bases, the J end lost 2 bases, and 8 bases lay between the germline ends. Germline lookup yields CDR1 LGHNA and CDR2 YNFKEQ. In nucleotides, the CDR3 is TGTGCCAGCAGCCAAGACCCCGGGCCCTACAATGAGCAGTTCTTC. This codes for CASSQDPGPYNEQFF.

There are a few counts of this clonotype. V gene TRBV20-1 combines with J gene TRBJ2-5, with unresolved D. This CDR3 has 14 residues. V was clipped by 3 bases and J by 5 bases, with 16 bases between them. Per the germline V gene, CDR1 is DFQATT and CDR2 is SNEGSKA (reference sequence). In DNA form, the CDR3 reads TGCAGTGCTAGGGCGCCTTTCCTTTGGGAGACCCAGTACTTC. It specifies CSARAPFLWETQYF.

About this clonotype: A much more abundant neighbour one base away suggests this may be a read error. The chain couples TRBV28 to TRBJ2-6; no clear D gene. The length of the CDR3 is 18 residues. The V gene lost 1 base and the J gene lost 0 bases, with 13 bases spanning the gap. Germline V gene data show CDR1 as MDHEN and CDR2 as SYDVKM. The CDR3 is CASSLSRLPGSGANVLTF. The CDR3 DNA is TGTGCCAGCAGTTTATCGCGTTTACCAGGCTCTGGGGCCAACGTCCTGACTTTC.

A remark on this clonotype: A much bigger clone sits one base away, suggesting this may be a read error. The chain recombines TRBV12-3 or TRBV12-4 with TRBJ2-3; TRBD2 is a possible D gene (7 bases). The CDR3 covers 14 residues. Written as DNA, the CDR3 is TGTGCCAGCACCCTCCCCGGGAGGACAGATGCGCAGTATTTT. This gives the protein CASTLPGRTDAQYF.

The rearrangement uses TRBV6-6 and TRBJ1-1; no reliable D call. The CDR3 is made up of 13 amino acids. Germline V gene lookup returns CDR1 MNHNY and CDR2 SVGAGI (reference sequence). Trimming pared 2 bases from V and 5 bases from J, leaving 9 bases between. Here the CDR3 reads CASSYLVETEAFF. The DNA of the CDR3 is TGTGCCAGCAGTTACCTCGTGGAGACTGAAGCTTTCTTT.

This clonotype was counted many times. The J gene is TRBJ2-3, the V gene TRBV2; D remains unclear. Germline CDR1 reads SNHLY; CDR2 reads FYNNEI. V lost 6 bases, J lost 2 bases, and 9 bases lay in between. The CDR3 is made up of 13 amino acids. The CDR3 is CASRGDNTDTQYF. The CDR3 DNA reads TGTGCCAGCAGGGGCGACAACACAGATACGCAGTATTTT.

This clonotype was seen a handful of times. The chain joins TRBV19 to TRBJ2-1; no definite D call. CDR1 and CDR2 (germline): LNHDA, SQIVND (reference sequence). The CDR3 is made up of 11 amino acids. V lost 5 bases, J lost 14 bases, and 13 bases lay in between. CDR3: CASSLFGREFF. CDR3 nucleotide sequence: TGTGCCAGTAGTCTCTTCGGTAGGGAGTTCTTC.

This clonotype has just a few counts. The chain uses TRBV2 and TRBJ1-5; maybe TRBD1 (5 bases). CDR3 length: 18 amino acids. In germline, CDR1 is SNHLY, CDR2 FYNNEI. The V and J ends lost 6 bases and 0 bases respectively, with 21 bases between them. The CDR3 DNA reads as TGTGCCAGCAGGAGGGGCGGGCCAAGAAGCAGTAGCAATCAGCCCCAGCATTTT. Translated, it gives CASRRGGPRSSSNQPQHF.

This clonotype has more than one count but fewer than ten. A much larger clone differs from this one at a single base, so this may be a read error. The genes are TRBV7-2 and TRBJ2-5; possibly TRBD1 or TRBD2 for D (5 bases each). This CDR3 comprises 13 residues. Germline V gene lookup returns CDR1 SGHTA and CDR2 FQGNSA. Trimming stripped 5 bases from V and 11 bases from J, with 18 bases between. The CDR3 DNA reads TGTGCCAGCAGCCTAGGGACCAGCAATGAGCAGTACTTC. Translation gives CASSLGTSNEQYF.

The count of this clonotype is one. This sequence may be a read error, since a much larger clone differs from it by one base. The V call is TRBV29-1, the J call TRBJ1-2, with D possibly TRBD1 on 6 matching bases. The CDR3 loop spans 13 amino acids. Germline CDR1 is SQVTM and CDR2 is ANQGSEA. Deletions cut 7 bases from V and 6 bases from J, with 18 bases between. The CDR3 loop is CSAPRDKGHGYTF. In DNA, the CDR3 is TGCAGCGCCCCTCGGGACAAAGGCCATGGCTACACCTTC.

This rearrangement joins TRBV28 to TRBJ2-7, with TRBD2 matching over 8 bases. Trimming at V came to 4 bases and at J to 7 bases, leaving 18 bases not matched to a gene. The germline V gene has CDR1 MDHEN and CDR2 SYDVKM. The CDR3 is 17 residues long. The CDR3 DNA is TGTGCCAGCAGTTCAAGGAAGCGGGGGAGCTCCTACAATGAGCAGTACTTC. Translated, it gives CASSSRKRGSSYNEQYF.

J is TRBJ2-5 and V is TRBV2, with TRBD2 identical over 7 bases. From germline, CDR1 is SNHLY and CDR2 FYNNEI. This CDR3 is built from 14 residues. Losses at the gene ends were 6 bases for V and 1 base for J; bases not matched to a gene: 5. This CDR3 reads CASRAGRTQETQYF. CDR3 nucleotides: TGTGCCAGCAGGGCCGGGAGGACCCAAGAGACCCAGTACTTC.

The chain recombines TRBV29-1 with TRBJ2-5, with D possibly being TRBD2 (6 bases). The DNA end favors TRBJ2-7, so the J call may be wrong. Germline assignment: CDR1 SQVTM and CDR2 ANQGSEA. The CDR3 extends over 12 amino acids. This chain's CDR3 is CSVEGTGVEQYF. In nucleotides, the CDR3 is TGCAGCGTTGAAGGTACGGGGGTCGAGCAGTACTTC.

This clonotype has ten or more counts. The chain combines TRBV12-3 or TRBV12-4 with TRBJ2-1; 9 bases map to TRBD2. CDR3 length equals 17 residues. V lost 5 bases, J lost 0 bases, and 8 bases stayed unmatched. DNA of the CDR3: TGTGCCAGCAGTGGAGGACTAGCGACAACCTCCTACAATGAGCAGTTCTTC. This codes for CASSGGLATTSYNEQFF.